This is a list of T cell receptor beta chains from one sample in a study of blood T cell repertoires in COVID-19. Generated by immunoSEQ multiplex PCR, the TCRdb table keeps only in-frame clones and is missing some. Of around 200,000 clones in the sample, approximately 86% were seen once. Sequencing was carried out using PBMCs or T cells enriched from blood (not recorded which). Receptors originate from a young woman who had been exposed to COVID-19. Both conserved end residues are part of each CDR3. D genes are given only for firm matches. Rows give clone size only sometimes, using once, few, many, or a class for an expanded clone.

>-|TRBD2|TRBV24-1|TRBJ2-3
CATSTLAGATDTQYF
TGTGCCACCAGTACACTAGCGGGGGCCACAGATACGCAGTATTTT
>-|-|TRBV18|TRBJ1-1
CASSPKGGTEAFF
TGTGCCAGCTCACCAAAAGGGGGCACTGAAGCTTTCTTT
>-|TRBD1|TRBV5-6|TRBJ1-2
CASSSWGTGGFYGYTF
TGTGCCAGCAGCTCCTGGGGGACAGGAGGATTCTATGGCTACACCTTC
>-|TRBD1|TRBV2|TRBJ2-7
CASSSLRDRAYEQYF
TGTGCCAGCAGTTCCCTCCGGGACAGAGCCTACGAGCAGTACTTC
>few|TRBD1|TRBV28|TRBJ1-2
CASSFAGQGHGYTF
TGTGCCAGCAGTTTCGCAGGACAGGGCCATGGCTACACCTTC
>few|-|TRBV24-1|TRBJ1-5
CATSSWDTDSNQPQHF
TGTGCCACCTCCTCTTGGGACACCGATAGCAATCAGCCCCAGCATTTT
>once|TRBD1|TRBV19|TRBJ2-7
CATLGQGSREQYF
TGTGCCACCTTGGGACAGGGGTCTCGGGAGCAGTACTTC
>-|TRBD1|TRBV6-5|TRBJ1-6
CASRKTGGNSPLHF
TGTGCCAGCAGGAAGACAGGGGGCAATTCACCCCTCCACTTT
>few|-|TRBV27|TRBJ1-2
CASSLAGADYGYTF
TGTGCCAGCAGTTTAGCAGGGGCGGACTATGGCTACACCTTC
>-|TRBD1|TRBV4-1|TRBJ2-7
CASSHDPGRDRSSYEQYF
TGCGCCAGCAGCCACGACCCTGGAAGGGACAGGAGCTCCTACGAGCAGTACTTC
>-|-|TRBV2|TRBJ1-3
CASIPDGSSGNTIYF
TGTGCCAGCATTCCAGACGGGAGCTCTGGAAACACCATATATTTT
>-|-|TRBV11-3|TRBJ1-5
CASSLYPSQGVSNQPQHF
TGTGCCAGCAGCTTATACCCGTCCCAGGGTGTTAGCAATCAGCCCCAGCATTTT
>-|TRBD1|TRBV19|TRBJ1-5
CASSMLGAGGQPQHF
TGTGCCAGTAGTATGCTGGGGGCAGGGGGTCAGCCCCAGCATTTT
>-|TRBD1|TRBV15|TRBJ1-3
CATSREVYRGGGNTIYF
TGTGCCACCAGCAGAGAAGTGTACAGGGGAGGAGGAAACACCATATATTTT
>-|-|TRBV14|TRBJ2-7
CASSQVPVFSYEQYF
TGTGCCAGCAGCCAAGTTCCAGTCTTCTCCTACGAGCAGTACTTC
>once|-|TRBV18|TRBJ1-2
CASSEGPSAGYGYTF
TGTGCCAGCTCCGAGGGCCCCTCGGCGGGCTATGGCTACACCTTC
>-|-|TRBV28|TRBJ1-5
CASSPTQGFGNQPQHF
TGTGCCAGCAGTCCCACCCAGGGATTCGGCAATCAGCCCCAGCATTTT
>once|-|TRBV5-1|TRBJ2-7
CASSLDLGRAYEQYF
TGCGCCAGCAGCTTGGACCTCGGCAGGGCCTACGAGCAGTACTTC
>-|TRBD1|TRBV6-5|TRBJ2-1
CASEGQKKDNEQFF
TGTGCCAGCGAGGGACAGAAAAAAGACAATGAGCAGTTCTTC
>few|-|TRBV5-1|TRBJ1-2
CASSPTGDYGYTF
TGCGCCAGCAGCCCGACGGGTGATTATGGCTACACCTTC
>-|TRBD1|TRBV27|TRBJ1-2
CASSYRGLGYTF
TGTGCCAGCAGTTACAGGGGGCTCGGCTACACCTTC
>-|TRBD1|TRBV5-1|TRBJ1-5
CASSTGGGQPQHF
TGCGCCAGCAGCACAGGGGGTGGACAGCCCCAGCATTTT
>-|TRBD1|TRBV2|TRBJ1-1
CASSLQGGTEAFF
TGTGCCAGCAGTCTACAGGGGGGCACTGAAGCTTTCTTT
>-|-|TRBV12-3/TRBV12-4|TRBJ1-6
CASSLRLTSPLHF
TGTGCCAGCAGTTTAAGACTCACTTCACCCCTCCACTTT
>-|TRBD1|TRBV5-1|TRBJ2-3
CASSPGQGLGVDTQYF
TGCGCCAGCAGCCCAGGACAGGGCTTAGGTGTAGATACGCAGTATTTT
>-|TRBD1|TRBV11-2|TRBJ1-6
CASSLPTGMHSPLHF
TGTGCCAGCAGCTTACCGACAGGGATGCATTCACCCCTCCACTTT
>once|-|TRBV3-1/TRBV3-2|TRBJ2-1
CASSQVLVSEQFF
TGTGCCAGCAGCCAAGTTTTGGTTAGTGAGCAGTTCTTC
>-|-|TRBV10-2|TRBJ2-2
CASSVVYKGELFF
TGCGCCAGCAGTGTGGTATACAAGGGGGAGCTGTTTTTT
>few|-|TRBV25-1|TRBJ1-2
CASSRGQDVYGYTF
TGTGCCAGCAGTCGTGGACAAGATGTATATGGCTACACCTTC
>-|TRBD1|TRBV10-2|TRBJ1-5
CASSESGGVGPQHF
TGCGCCAGCAGTGAGTCAGGGGGCGTAGGGCCCCAGCATTTT
>-|-|TRBV24-1|TRBJ1-3
CATSDLLSGRSGNTIYF
TGTGCCACCAGTGATTTGCTATCAGGAAGGTCTGGAAACACCATATATTTT
>once|TRBD2|TRBV7-8|TRBJ2-5
CASSSWGGSQETQYF
TGTGCCAGCAGCTCGTGGGGGGGGTCCCAAGAGACCCAGTACTTC
>-|-|TRBV30|TRBJ2-6
CAWSKQAGANVLTF
TGTGCCTGGAGTAAACAGGCTGGGGCCAACGTCCTGACTTTC
>-|-|TRBV27|TRBJ1-1
CASSSYTLREAFF
TGTGCCAGCAGTTCCTACACGCTACGGGAGGCTTTCTTT
>-|TRBD1|TRBV2|TRBJ1-4
CASRAIGTGAEKLFF
TGTGCCAGCAGGGCAATCGGGACAGGGGCTGAAAAACTGTTTTTT
>-|TRBD1|TRBV11-2|TRBJ1-1
CASSLGTGVMNTEAFF
TGTGCCAGCAGCTTGGGGACAGGGGTTATGAACACTGAAGCTTTCTTT
>many|-|TRBV5-4|TRBJ1-2
CASSLDRASGYTF
TGTGCCAGCAGCTTGGACAGGGCCAGTGGCTACACCTTC
>-|-|TRBV13|TRBJ1-6
CASSFGTPYNSPLHF
TGTGCCAGCAGCTTCGGGACACCTTATAATTCACCCCTCCACTTT
>-|-|TRBV27|TRBJ2-7
CASSLTGLPYEQYF
TGTGCCAGCAGTTTGACAGGTCTTCCCTACGAGCAGTACTTC
>few|-|TRBV27|TRBJ1-1
CASSLGAPAEAFF
TGTGCCAGCAGTTTGGGGGCGCCCGCTGAAGCTTTCTTT